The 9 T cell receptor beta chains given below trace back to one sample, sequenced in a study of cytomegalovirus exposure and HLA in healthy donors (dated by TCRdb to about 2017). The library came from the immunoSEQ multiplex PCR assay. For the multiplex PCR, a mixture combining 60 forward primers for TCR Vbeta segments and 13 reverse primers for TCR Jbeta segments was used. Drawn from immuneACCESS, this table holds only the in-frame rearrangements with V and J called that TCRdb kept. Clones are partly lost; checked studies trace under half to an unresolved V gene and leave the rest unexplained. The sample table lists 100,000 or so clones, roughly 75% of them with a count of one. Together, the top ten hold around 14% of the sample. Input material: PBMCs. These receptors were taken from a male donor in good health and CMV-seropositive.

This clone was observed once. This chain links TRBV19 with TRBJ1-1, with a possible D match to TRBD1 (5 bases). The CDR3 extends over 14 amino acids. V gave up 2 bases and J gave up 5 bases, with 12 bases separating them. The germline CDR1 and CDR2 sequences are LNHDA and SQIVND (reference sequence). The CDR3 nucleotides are TGTGCCAGTAGTATACGGACAAAGGAGACTGAAGCTTTCTTT. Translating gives CASSIRTKETEAFF.

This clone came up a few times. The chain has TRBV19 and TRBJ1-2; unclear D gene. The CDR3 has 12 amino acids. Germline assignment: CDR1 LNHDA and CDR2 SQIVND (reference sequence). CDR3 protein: CATRPRDYGYTF. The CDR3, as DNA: TGTGCTACAAGACCCCGGGACTATGGCTACACCTTC.

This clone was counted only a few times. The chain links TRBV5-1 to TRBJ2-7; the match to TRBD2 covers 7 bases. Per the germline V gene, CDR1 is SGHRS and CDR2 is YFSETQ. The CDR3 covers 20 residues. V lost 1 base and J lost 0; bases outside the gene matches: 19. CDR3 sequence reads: CASSLRAADAIGRSSYEQYF. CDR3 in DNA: TGCGCCAGCAGCTTGAGGGCGGCCGACGCAATCGGGAGGAGCTCCTACGAGCAGTACTTC.

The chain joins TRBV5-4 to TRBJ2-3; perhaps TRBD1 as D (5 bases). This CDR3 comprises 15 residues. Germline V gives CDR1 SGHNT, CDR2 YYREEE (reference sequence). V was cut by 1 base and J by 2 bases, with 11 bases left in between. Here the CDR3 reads CASSLSQGNTDTQYF. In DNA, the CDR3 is TGTGCCAGCAGCTTGTCGCAGGGTAACACAGATACGCAGTATTTT.

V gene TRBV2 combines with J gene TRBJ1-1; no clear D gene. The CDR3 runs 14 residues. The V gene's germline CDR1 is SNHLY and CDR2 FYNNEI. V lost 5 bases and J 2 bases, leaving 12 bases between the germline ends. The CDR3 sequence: CASSTSGLNTEAFF. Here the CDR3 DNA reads TGTGCCAGCAGTACGAGTGGTCTCAACACTGAAGCTTTCTTT.

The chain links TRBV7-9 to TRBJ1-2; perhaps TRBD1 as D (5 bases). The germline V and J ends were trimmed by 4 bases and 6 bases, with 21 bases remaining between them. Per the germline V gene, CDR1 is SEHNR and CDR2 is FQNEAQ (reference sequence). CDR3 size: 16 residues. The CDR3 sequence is CASSSSWGVMANGYTF. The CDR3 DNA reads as TGTGCCAGCAGCTCCTCGTGGGGGGTGATGGCTAATGGCTACACCTTC.

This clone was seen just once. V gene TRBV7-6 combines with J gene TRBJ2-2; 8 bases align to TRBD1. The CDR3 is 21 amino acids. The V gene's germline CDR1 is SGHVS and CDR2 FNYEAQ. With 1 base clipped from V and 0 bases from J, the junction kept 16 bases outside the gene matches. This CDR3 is CASSLVGGRTGIRPNTGELFF. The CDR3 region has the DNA TGTGCCAGCAGCTTAGTGGGTGGAAGGACAGGGATAAGACCGAACACCGGGGAGCTGTTTTTT.

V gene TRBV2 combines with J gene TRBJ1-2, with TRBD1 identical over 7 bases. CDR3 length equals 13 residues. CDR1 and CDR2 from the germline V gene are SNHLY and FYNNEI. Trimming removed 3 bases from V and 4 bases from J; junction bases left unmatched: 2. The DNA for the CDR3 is TGTGCCAGCAGTGAGACAGGGATCTATGGCTACACCTTC. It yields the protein CASSETGIYGYTF. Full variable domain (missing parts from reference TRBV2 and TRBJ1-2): EPEVTQTPSHQVTQMGQEVILRCVPISNHLYFYWYRQILGQKVEFLVSFYNNEISEKSEIFDDQFSVERPDGSNFTLKIRSTKLEDSAMYFCASSETGIYGYTFGSGTRLTVV.

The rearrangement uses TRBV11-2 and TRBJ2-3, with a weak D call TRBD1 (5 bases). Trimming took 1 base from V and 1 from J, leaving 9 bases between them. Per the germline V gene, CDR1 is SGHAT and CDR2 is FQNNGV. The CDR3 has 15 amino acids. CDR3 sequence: CASSLGQPGTDTQYF. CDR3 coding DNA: TGTGCCAGCAGCTTAGGACAGCCCGGCACAGATACGCAGTATTTT. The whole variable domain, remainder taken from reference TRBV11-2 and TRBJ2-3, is EAGVAQSPRYKIIEKRQSVAFWCNPISGHATLYWYQQILGQGPKLLIQFQNNGVVDDSQLPKDRFSAERLKGVDSTLKIQPAKLEDSAVYLCASSLGQPGTDTQYFGPGTRLTVL.